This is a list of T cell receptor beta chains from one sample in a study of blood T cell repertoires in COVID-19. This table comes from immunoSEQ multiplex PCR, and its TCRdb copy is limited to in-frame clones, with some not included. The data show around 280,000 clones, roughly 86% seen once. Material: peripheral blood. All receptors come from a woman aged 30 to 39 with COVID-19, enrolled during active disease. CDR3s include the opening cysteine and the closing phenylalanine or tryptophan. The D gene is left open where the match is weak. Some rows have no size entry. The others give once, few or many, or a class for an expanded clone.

TGTGCCAGCAGCTTGTGGGGGAGGACTAGCACAGATACGCAGTATTTT,CASSLWGRTSTDTQYF,.,.,TRBJ2-3,TRBV5-5
TGTGCCAGCAGCTTACCTAGCGGGAGAGCCGTTGTCTACGAGCAGTACTTC,CASSLPSGRAVVYEQYF,.,TRBD2,TRBJ2-7,TRBV11-2
TGCGCCAGCACCCTCTCGCTGGGGGGTTCACCCCTCCACTTT,CASTLSLGGSPLHF,.,.,TRBJ1-6,TRBV5-1
TGCGCCAGCAGCGGCGGGACTACCCCGTCCTACAATGAGCAGTTCTTC,CASSGGTTPSYNEQFF,few,TRBD2,TRBJ2-1,TRBV5-1
TGCGCCAGCAGCCAAGAAACTACCTACAATGAGCAGTTCTTC,CASSQETTYNEQFF,.,.,TRBJ2-1,TRBV4-1
TGTGCCAGCAGTGTGACAGACACTAATGAAAAACTGTTTTTT,CASSVTDTNEKLFF,.,.,TRBJ1-4,TRBV9
TGTGCCAGCAGCCAAGCAGGGGAGACCCAGTACTTC,CASSQAGETQYF,.,.,TRBJ2-5,TRBV3-1/TRBV3-2
TGTGCCAGCAGCTTCAGCGGGAGGGCCTCCGGGGAGCTGTTTTTT,CASSFSGRASGELFF,once,TRBD2,TRBJ2-2,TRBV7-9
TGTGCCAGCAGAGCTTCTAGCGGAGCTGGCGATGAGCAGTTCTTC,CASRASSGAGDEQFF,.,TRBD2,TRBJ2-1,TRBV2
TGTGCCAGCTCACGCAACCCCAGGCTTGAAGCTTTCTTT,CASSRNPRLEAFF,.,.,TRBJ1-1,TRBV18
TGCGCCAGCAGCCGGGGGACGGTGAACACCGGGGAGCTGTTTTTT,CASSRGTVNTGELFF,.,.,TRBJ2-2,TRBV5-1
TGTGCCAGCAGTGTGACACTTTTCTCTGGAAACACCATATATTTT,CASSVTLFSGNTIYF,.,.,TRBJ1-3,TRBV2
TGTGCCAGCAGTTTATCCTTCAGGGGTAGCAATCAGCCCCAGCATTTT,CASSLSFRGSNQPQHF,.,.,TRBJ1-5,TRBV27
TGTGCCAGCAGTGAGATCTCTAGCGGGATTGGGGAGACCCAGTACTTC,CASSEISSGIGETQYF,.,TRBD2,TRBJ2-5,TRBV2
TGTGCCAGCGGGGGGGTAGGCCGAGCTGGAGATACGCAGTATTTT,CASGGVGRAGDTQYF,.,TRBD2,TRBJ2-3,TRBV2
TGTGCCAGCAGCCCAGACAGGCAAGAGACCCAGTACTTC,CASSPDRQETQYF,.,.,TRBJ2-5,TRBV5-6
TGTGCCAGCACCCTCGGGGGGGAGTTCTACGAGCAGTACTTC,CASTLGGEFYEQYF,once,TRBD2,TRBJ2-7,TRBV28
TGCAGCGAGCGGGGGGCAGGAGAGACCCAGTACTTC,CSERGAGETQYF,.,TRBD2,TRBJ2-5,TRBV29-1
TGTGCCAGCAGCTCCCGGGGGGCAGGGTTAACAGATACGCAGTATTTT,CASSSRGAGLTDTQYF,.,.,TRBJ2-3,TRBV7-3
TGTGCCATCAGTGAGTCGACAGGGGTTAATCAGCCCCAGCATTTT,CAISESTGVNQPQHF,.,TRBD1,TRBJ1-5,TRBV10-3
TGTGCCAGCAGTTTGACTAGCGGGAGGGCCCTAGAGACCCAGTACTTC,CASSLTSGRALETQYF,.,TRBD2,TRBJ2-5,TRBV2